The 14 T cell receptor beta chains below come from one sample, sequenced in a study of CD8+ T cells in alopecia areata. As for treatment: oral pan-JAK inhibitor, 5-10 mg twice daily. Sequencing templates came from extracted RNA that was reverse transcribed into cDNA. Sequenced by immunoSEQ multiplex PCR; TCRdb stores in-frame clones only, minus some. This sample yields over 150,000 clones, of which around 58% are seen a single time; around 13% belongs to the top ten. Here the sequenced sample was CD8+ T cells sorted from blood, taken at week 24, from a patient treated with tofacitinib. These TCRs come from a human donor with alopecia areata.

The chain combines TRBV27 with TRBJ1-6; D is uncertain. The CDR3 contains 16 residues. In germline, CDR1 is MNHEY, CDR2 SMNVEV (reference sequence). The V end lost 3 bases, the J end lost 0 bases, and 9 bases lay between the germline ends. The CDR3 DNA reads TGTGCCAGCAGTTTGTCGGGGAGCTCCTATAATTCACCCCTCCACTTT. This sequence encodes CASSLSGSSYNSPLHF.

This clone appeared a few times. The genes are TRBV15 and TRBJ2-7; the match to TRBD1 covers 8 bases. CDR1 and CDR2 from the germline V gene are LNHNV and YYDKDF (reference sequence). There are 15 residues in the CDR3. V was clipped by 5 bases and J by 5 bases; unmatched bases: 11. The CDR3 spells CATSPDRDRPHEQYF. The CDR3 DNA is TGTGCCACCAGCCCAGACCGGGACAGGCCCCACGAGCAGTACTTC.

The chain uses TRBV2 and TRBJ2-7; no clear D. V was shortened by 5 bases and J by 3 bases, with 20 bases between the two germline ends. The CDR3 spans 16 residues. Germline CDR1 SNHLY, CDR2 FYNNEI. The DNA of the CDR3 is TGTGCCAGCAGTCACCCGGCCAGGAAACTCCTCTACGAGCAGTACTTC. This gives the protein CASSHPARKLLYEQYF.

The J gene is TRBJ1-2, the V gene TRBV30, with TRBD1 matching over 9 bases. Trimming at V came to 1 base and at J to 2 bases, leaving 5 bases not matched to a gene. The length of the CDR3 is 15 residues. Per the germline V gene, CDR1 is GTSNPN and CDR2 is SVGIG (reference sequence). CDR3 nucleotides: TGTGCCTGGAGTGAACAGGGGGCGTTAAACTATGGCTACACCTTC. It yields the protein CAWSEQGALNYGYTF.

This chain links TRBV11-2 with TRBJ2-3; TRBD2 matches at 14 bases. Looked up from germline, CDR1 is SGHAT and CDR2 is FQNNGV. The CDR3 is made up of 18 amino acids. V lost 5 bases to trimming and J lost 3 bases; unmatched junction nucleotides: 10. The CDR3 coding sequence is TGTGCCAGCAGCATGAGACCGGGACTAGCGGGGGAAACAGATACGCAGTATTTT. Amino acids: CASSMRPGLAGETDTQYF.

The chain joins TRBV6-5 to TRBJ2-7, with D possibly being TRBD2 (6 bases). The CDR3 contains 15 residues. Trimming pared 8 bases from V and 0 bases from J, leaving 17 bases between. Per germline, CDR1 MNHEY and CDR2 SVGAGI. This chain's CDR3 is CASRSRDFGSYEQYF. Here the CDR3 DNA reads TGTGCCAGCCGAAGCCGGGACTTTGGCTCCTACGAGCAGTACTTC.

The V and J genes are TRBV2 and TRBJ2-7; 7 nucleotides match TRBD1. This CDR3 contains 11 residues. Germline V CDR1 and CDR2: SNHLY, FYNNEI. V was clipped by 6 bases and J by 6 bases; unmatched bases: 2. CDR3 nucleotides: TGTGCCAGCAGAGACAGGGTCGAGCAGTACTTC. Encoded protein: CASRDRVEQYF.

This clone has more than one count but fewer than ten. The V and J genes are TRBV9 and TRBJ1-2, with D hard to call. The CDR3 has 13 residues. CDR1 SGDLS and CDR2 YYNGEE come from the germline V gene. V was pared by 0 bases and J by 6 bases, with 9 bases between. In DNA form, the CDR3 reads TGTGCCAGCAGCGTAGGAGGCGGGGATGGCTACACCTTC. Translating gives CASSVGGGDGYTF.

V and J are TRBV29-1 and TRBJ1-2; D is ambiguous. This CDR3 is built from 15 residues. Trimming shortened V by 3 bases and J by 4 bases, and 18 bases separated the two germline ends. CDR1 SQVTM and CDR2 ANQGSEA come from the germline V gene. The CDR3 protein is CSVDHREQSLYGYTF. Written as DNA, the CDR3 is TGCAGCGTTGATCATCGGGAGCAGTCCCTCTATGGCTACACCTTC. The full variable domain, completed using reference TRBV29-1 and TRBJ1-2, is SAVISQKPSRDICQRGTSLTIQCQVDSQVTMMFWYRQQPGQSLTLIATANQGSEATYESGFVIDKFPISRPNLTFSTLTVSNMSPEDSSIYLCSVDHREQSLYGYTFGSGTRLTVV.

This sequence joins TRBV19 and TRBJ1-1; 8 nucleotides match TRBD1. Trimming cost V 2 bases and J 8 bases; bases outside gene matches: 4. CDR1 and CDR2 from the germline V gene are LNHDA and SQIVND (reference sequence). The CDR3 runs to 13 residues. The DNA for the CDR3 is TGTGCCAGTAGTATATACCGGACAGGGGAAGCTTTCTTT. Translating gives CASSIYRTGEAFF.

This chain connects TRBV30 to TRBJ2-7; maybe TRBD1 (5 bases). The CDR3 spans 16 residues. Germline CDR1 GTSNPN, CDR2 SVGIG (reference sequence). V was cut by 2 bases and J by 3 bases, with 20 bases left in between. The CDR3 DNA follows: TGTGCCTGGAGTTATTTACCGACAGAGCATAACTACGAGCAGTACTTC. This translates into CAWSYLPTEHNYEQYF.

There are a few counts of this clone. The CDR3 spells CASSLLNQPQHF. The CDR3 bases are TGTGCCAGCAGCTTATTAAATCAGCCCCAGCATTTT. This chain uses TRBV7-9 with TRBJ1-5; D remains ambiguous. V gave up 2 bases and J gave up 4 bases, with 3 bases separating them. This CDR3 region has 12 residues. The germline V gene encodes CDR1 SEHNR and CDR2 FQNEAQ (reference sequence).

The chain joins TRBV7-9 to TRBJ1-2; no firm D call. The V gene's germline CDR1 is SEHNR and CDR2 FQNEAQ (reference sequence). There are 12 residues in the CDR3. Trimming removed 5 bases from V and 2 bases from J, with 6 bases in between. The CDR3 region has the DNA TGTGCCAGCAGCCCCTCGAACTATGGCTACACCTTC. Translating gives CASSPSNYGYTF.

A few counts support this clone. This chain links TRBV14 with TRBJ2-1; no firm D call. The length of the CDR3 is 12 residues. V lost 1 base and J 5 bases, leaving 3 bases between the germline ends. CDR1 and CDR2 (germline): SGHDN, FVKESK. The CDR3 sequence: CASSQAHNEQFF. The CDR3 DNA is TGTGCCAGCAGCCAAGCCCACAATGAGCAGTTCTTC.